These 2 T cell receptor beta chains were sequenced from one sample in a study of T cells in Graves' hyperthyroidism and ophthalmopathy. RNA transcripts were the template for amplifying TCR beta CDR3 regions. First-round RT-PCR of the TCR CDR3 relied on the HTBI primer set. TCRdb reanalysed the multiplex PCR reads using MiXCR and keeps one entry per CDR3 protein. The sample shows approximately 350,000 distinct CDR3 sequences, roughly 15% of them seen only once. Sequencing was carried out using blood. These receptors all come from a woman aged 60-75 years with Graves' ophthalmopathy.

At least ten counts were recorded for this clonotype. V gene TRBV30 combines with J gene TRBJ1-2; no firm D call. Looked up from germline, CDR1 is GTSNPN and CDR2 is SVGIG (reference sequence). The length of the CDR3 is 12 residues. Trimming pared 4 bases from V and 2 bases from J, leaving 8 bases between. CDR3 coding DNA: TGTGCCTGGACCCCGGGGAACTATGGCTACACCTTC. It yields the protein CAWTPGNYGYTF.

In its sample, this clonotype was seen many times. The chain has TRBV6-1 and TRBJ2-7; D is undetermined. Germline CDR1 reads MNHNS; CDR2 reads SASEGT. CDR3 size: 12 residues. Trimming removed 4 bases at V and 3 bases at J, with 7 bases between. CDR3 sequence reads: CASSVTLYEQYF. As DNA, the CDR3 is TGTGCCAGCAGTGTTACTCTCTACGAGCAGTACTTC.